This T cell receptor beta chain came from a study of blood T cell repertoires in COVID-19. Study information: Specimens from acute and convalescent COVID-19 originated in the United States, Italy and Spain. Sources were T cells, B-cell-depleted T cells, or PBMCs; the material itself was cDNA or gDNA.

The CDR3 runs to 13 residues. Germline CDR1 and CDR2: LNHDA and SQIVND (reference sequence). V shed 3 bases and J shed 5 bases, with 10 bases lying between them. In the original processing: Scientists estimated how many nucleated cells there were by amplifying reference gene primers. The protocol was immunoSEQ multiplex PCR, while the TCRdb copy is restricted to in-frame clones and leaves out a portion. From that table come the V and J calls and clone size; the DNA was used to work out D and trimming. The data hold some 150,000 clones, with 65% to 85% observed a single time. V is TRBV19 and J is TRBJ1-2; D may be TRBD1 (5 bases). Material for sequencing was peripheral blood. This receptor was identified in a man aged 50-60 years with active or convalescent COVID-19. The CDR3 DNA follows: TGTGCCAGTAGTATGGGGACTGCTTATGGCTACACCTTC. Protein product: CASSMGTAYGYTF.